Sequencing of this T cell receptor beta chain was carried out in a study of shared clonotypes between healthy human individuals. Study-wide background: Three CD4 naive, three CD4 memory, two CD8 naive and one CD8 memory plate were used per donor.

The CDR3 sequence is 16 residues long. V gave up 9 bases and J gave up 7 bases, with 24 bases separating them. Germline CDR1 is MNHNY and CDR2 is SVGAGI (reference sequence). Whole-study results and caveats: A small donor pool kept down the genetic and exposure-history diversity that was represented. Across a handful of donors, naive CD4 shared roughly 5%, naive CD8 over 3%, memory CD4 roughly 2.3%, memory CD8 0.4% to 0.5%. Naive subsets, compared against memory subsets, generally had larger estimated richness values.

Method: immunoSEQ multiplex PCR; TCRdb's copy keeps in-frame clones and lacks some. This sample has around 2.1 million clones; more than 90% occur once, and the top ten carry 0.1% to 0.15%. As for this clone: Antigen: not known.

The origin of this receptor is a man between 18 and 35 years old in good health. The rearrangement links TRBV6-6 to TRBJ2-2; possibly TRBD1 for D (10 bases). The source material was naive CD4+ T cells sorted from blood. Subset given: CD45RA+ positively selected. In DNA form, the CDR3 reads TGTGCCAGTCGACAGGGGGCCAGCGGGAGGAGCGGGGAGCTGTTTTTT. Translation gives CASRQGASGRSGELFF.